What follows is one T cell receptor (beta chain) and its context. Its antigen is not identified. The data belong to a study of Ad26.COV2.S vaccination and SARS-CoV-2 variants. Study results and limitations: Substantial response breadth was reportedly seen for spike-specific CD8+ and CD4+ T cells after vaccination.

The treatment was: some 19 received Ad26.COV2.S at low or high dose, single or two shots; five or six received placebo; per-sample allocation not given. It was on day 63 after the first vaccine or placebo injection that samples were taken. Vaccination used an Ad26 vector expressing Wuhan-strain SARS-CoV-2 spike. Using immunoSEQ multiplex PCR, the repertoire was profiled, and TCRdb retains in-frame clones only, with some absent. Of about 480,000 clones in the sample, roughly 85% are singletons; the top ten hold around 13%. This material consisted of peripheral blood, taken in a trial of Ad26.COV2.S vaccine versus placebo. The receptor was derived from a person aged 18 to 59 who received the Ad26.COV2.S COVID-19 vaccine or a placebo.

The CDR3 loop reads CASSLRGQGAKNIQYF. CDR3 sequence (DNA): TGCGCCAGCAGCTTGAGAGGTCAGGGGGCCAAAAACATTCAGTACTTC. V is TRBV5-1 and J is TRBJ2-4, with a weak D call TRBD1 (6 bases). V was clipped by 1 base and J by 1 base, with 12 bases between them. The CDR3 loop spans 16 amino acids. Germline V lookup: CDR1 SGHRS, CDR2 YFSETQ. The entire variable domain, with the rest obtained from reference TRBV5-1 and TRBJ2-4, is as follows: KAGVTQTPRYLIKTRGQQVTLSCSPISGHRSVSWYQQTPGQGLQFLFEYFSETQRNKGNFPGRFSGRQFSNSRSEMNVSTLELGDSALYLCASSLRGQGAKNIQYFGAGTRLSVL.